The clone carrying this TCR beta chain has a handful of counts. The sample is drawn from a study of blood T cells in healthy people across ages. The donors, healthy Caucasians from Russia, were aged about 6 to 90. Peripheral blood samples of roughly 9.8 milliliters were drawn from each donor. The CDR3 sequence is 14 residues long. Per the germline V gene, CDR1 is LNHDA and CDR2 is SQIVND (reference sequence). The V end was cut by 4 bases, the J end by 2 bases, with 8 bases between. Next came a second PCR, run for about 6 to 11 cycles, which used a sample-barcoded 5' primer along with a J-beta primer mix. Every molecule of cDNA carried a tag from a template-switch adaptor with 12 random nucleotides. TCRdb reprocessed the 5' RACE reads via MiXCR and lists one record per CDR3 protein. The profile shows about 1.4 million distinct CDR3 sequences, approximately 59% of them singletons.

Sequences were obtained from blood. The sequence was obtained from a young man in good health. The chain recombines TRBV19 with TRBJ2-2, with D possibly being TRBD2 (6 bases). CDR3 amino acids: CASSSGVNTGELFF. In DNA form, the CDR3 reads TGTGCCAGTAGTAGCGGGGTCAACACCGGGGAGCTGTTTTTT.